This T cell receptor beta chain was observed in a study of blood T cell repertoires in COVID-19. Study context: Spain, Italy and the United States supplied samples that represented acute and convalescent COVID-19. The analysed material was cDNA or gDNA that came from T cells, B-cell-depleted T cells, or PBMCs.

TCRdb keeps only in-frame clones here, not all; method: immunoSEQ multiplex PCR. Of roughly 280,000 clones listed, 70% to 90% are singletons. V gave up 4 bases and J gave up 3 bases, with 16 bases separating them. Germline loops: CDR1 LNHDA, CDR2 SQIVND (reference sequence). The CDR3 loop spans 15 amino acids. The receptor comes from a man between 25 and 39 years old with active or convalescent COVID-19. The chain is built from TRBV19 and TRBJ2-7; TRBD1 is a possible D gene (5 bases). The sample consisted of peripheral blood. The CDR3 region is CASSSALGRDYEQYF. The CDR3 DNA sequence: TGTGCCAGTAGTAGCGCTTTGGGCAGGGACTACGAGCAGTACTTC.